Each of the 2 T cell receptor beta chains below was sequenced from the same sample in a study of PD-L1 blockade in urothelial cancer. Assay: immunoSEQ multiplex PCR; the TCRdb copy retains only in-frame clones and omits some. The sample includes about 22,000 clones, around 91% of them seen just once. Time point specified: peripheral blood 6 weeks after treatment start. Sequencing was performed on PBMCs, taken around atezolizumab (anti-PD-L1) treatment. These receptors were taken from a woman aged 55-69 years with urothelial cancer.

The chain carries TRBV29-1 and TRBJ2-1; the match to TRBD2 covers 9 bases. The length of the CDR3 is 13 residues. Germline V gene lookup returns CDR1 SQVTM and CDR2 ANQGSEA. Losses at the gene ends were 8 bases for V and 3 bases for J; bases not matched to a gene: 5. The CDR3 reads CSIGLANYNEQFF. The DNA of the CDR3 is TGCAGCATTGGACTAGCGAACTACAATGAGCAGTTCTTC.

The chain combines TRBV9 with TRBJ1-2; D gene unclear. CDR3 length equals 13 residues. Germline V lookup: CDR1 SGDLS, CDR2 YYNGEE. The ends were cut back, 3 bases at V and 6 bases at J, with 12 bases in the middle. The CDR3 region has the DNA TGTGCCAGCAGCGAGCCAGGATGGGATGGCTACACCTTC. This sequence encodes CASSEPGWDGYTF.